One sample yielded the 9 T cell receptor beta chains listed below, sequenced in a study of blood T cell repertoires in COVID-19. The method was immunoSEQ multiplex PCR; TCRdb's version includes in-frame clones alone and lacks a portion of them. The table has 330,000 or so clones, over 80% seen once. Material: PBMCs or T cells enriched from blood (not recorded which). The receptor set was obtained from a man under 40 who had recovered from COVID-19.

The chain recombines TRBV6-6 with TRBJ2-1; D uncertain. The CDR3 consists of 16 residues. V lost 5 bases to trimming and J lost 2 bases, with 16 bases between them. CDR1 and CDR2 (germline): MNHNY, SVGAGI (reference sequence). The CDR3 protein is CASSRHAQPPYNEQFF. The CDR3, as DNA: TGTGCCAGCAGTCGACACGCACAGCCTCCCTACAATGAGCAGTTCTTC.

The table lists this clone with a few counts. This chain links TRBV5-4 with TRBJ2-2; 8 bases are a match to TRBD2. The CDR3 sequence is 17 residues long. J gave up 1 base and V 4 bases, and 9 bases lay outside the gene matches. CDR1 is SGHNT, CDR2 YYREEE, per germline (reference sequence). The CDR3 protein is CASSPGGAGGNTGELFF. The CDR3 coding sequence is TGTGCCAGCAGCCCCGGTGGGGCGGGGGGGAACACCGGGGAGCTGTTTTTT.

The chain joins TRBV5-1 to TRBJ2-7, with D maybe TRBD2 (6 bases). The V end was cut by 4 bases, the J end by 0 bases, with 23 bases between. The germline gives CDR1 SGHRS, CDR2 YFSETQ. CDR3 length equals 18 residues. Here the CDR3 reads CASSPGPSEVPSSYEQYF. CDR3 nucleotides: TGCGCCAGCAGCCCCGGACCTAGCGAGGTTCCTAGCTCCTACGAGCAGTACTTC.

This clone was seen just once. The J gene is TRBJ2-5, the V gene TRBV30; 10 nucleotides match TRBD1. The CDR3 has 14 residues. Germline V gene data show CDR1 as GTSNPN and CDR2 as SVGIG (reference sequence). The V segment lost 3 bases and the J segment 5 bases; nucleotides outside the gene matches: 6. CDR3 loop: CAWRWGQGWETQYF. CDR3 DNA sequence: TGTGCCTGGAGGTGGGGACAGGGGTGGGAGACCCAGTACTTC.

The J gene is TRBJ1-2, the V gene TRBV12-3 or TRBV12-4; the D is unclear. The CDR3 is 13 amino acids. V was pared by 3 bases and J by 8 bases, with 13 bases between. The CDR3 is CASSFGHSEGYTF. Here the CDR3 DNA reads TGTGCCAGCAGTTTTGGGCACTCTGAGGGCTACACCTTC.

V and J are TRBV4-1 and TRBJ2-7, with TRBD1 matching 9 bases. The germline V gene encodes CDR1 MGHRA and CDR2 YSYEKL. V lost 2 bases, J lost 7 bases, and 6 bases stayed unmatched. The CDR3 loop spans 14 amino acids. The CDR3 bases are TGCGCCAGCAGCCAACCGGGACAGGGTAAAGAGCAGTACTTC. Translation gives CASSQPGQGKEQYF.

The gene calls are TRBV5-1 and TRBJ1-5; maybe TRBD1 (6 bases). The CDR3 has 15 residues. Trimming shortened V by 0 bases and J by 5 bases, and 12 bases separated the two germline ends. Per germline, CDR1 SGHRS and CDR2 YFSETQ. Here the CDR3 reads CASSLGTVGDQPQHF. In nucleotides, the CDR3 is TGCGCCAGCAGCTTGGGGACAGTAGGGGATCAGCCCCAGCATTTT. The variable domain in full, completed from reference TRBV5-1 and TRBJ1-5, reads KAGVTQTPRYLIKTRGQQVTLSCSPISGHRSVSWYQQTPGQGLQFLFEYFSETQRNKGNFPGRFSGRQFSNSRSEMNVSTLELGDSALYLCASSLGTVGDQPQHFGDGTRLSIL.

The rearrangement links TRBV6-5 to TRBJ1-5, with D possibly being TRBD1 (5 bases). The CDR3 is 14 residues long. Trimming shortened V by 6 bases and J by 6 bases, and 15 bases separated the two germline ends. Looked up from germline, CDR1 is MNHEY and CDR2 is SVGAGI. The chain's CDR3 is CASRKIQGGQPQHF. CDR3 sequence (DNA): TGTGCCAGCAGGAAGATCCAGGGTGGTCAGCCCCAGCATTTT.

This clone was picked up one time. The chain couples TRBV15 to TRBJ2-6; tentative D call: TRBD1 (6 bases). The V gene lost 5 bases and the J gene lost 0 bases, with 14 bases spanning the gap. CDR1 and CDR2 (germline): LNHNV, YYDKDF (reference sequence). The CDR3 totals 17 residues. The CDR3 nucleotides are TGTGCCACCAGCGGAACGAACAGGGCCTCTGGGGCCAACGTCCTGACTTTC. Amino acids: CATSGTNRASGANVLTF. Full variable domain (outside the CDR3, taken from reference TRBV15 and TRBJ2-6): DAMVIQNPRYQVTQFGKPVTLSCSQTLNHNVMYWYQQKSSQAPKLLFHYYDKDFNNEADTPDNFQSRRPNTSFCFLDIRSPGLGDTAMYLCATSGTNRASGANVLTFGAGSRLTVL.